This T cell receptor (beta chain) derives from a study of T cell responses to AZD1222 COVID-19 vaccine. Second-dose groups at about 4 or about 12 weeks were pooled. Generated by immunoSEQ multiplex PCR, the TCRdb table keeps only in-frame clones and is missing some. The top ten hold about 9.4% of the sample, which has about 80,000 clones, approximately 85% seen once. The germline V and J ends were trimmed by 0 bases and 4 bases, with 10 bases remaining between them. Per germline, CDR1 LNHNV and CDR2 YYDKDF (reference sequence). CDR3 size: 15 residues. The chain couples TRBV15 to TRBJ1-5; D gene ambiguous. The receptor comes from an adult who received the AZD1222 COVID-19 vaccine. This material consisted of peripheral blood, taken 28 days after the second AZD1222 dose. This CDR3 reads CATSREALFNQPQHF. CDR3 nucleotides: TGTGCCACCAGCAGAGAGGCACTTTTTAATCAGCCCCAGCATTTT.